These 11 T cell receptor beta chains originate from one sample sequenced in a study of OX40 agonist ivuxolimab in advanced cancers. Here immunoSEQ multiplex PCR was the method, and the copy in TCRdb shows in-frame clones only, minus some. The table shows about 8,000 clones, with almost 90% occurring only once. This specimen consisted of CD4+ or CD8+ T cells sorted from blood, obtained in a trial of the OX40 agonist ivuxolimab. These receptors originate from an adult with an advanced solid tumor such as melanoma, head and neck, liver or kidney cancer.

The count of this clone is one. V and J are TRBV12-5 and TRBJ2-1; D not resolved. CDR1 and CDR2 (germline): LGHNT, FRNRAP. With 7 bases removed from V and 4 bases from J, the gap between germline ends came to 5 bases. There are 11 residues in the CDR3. CDR3 sequence: CASDKYNEQFF. The CDR3 nucleotides read TGTGCTAGTGACAAATACAATGAGCAGTTCTTC.

V is TRBV7-6 and J is TRBJ2-3; D gene uncertain. Between the trimmed V and J ends, which lost 0 bases and 0 bases, there was a span of 4 bases. The CDR3 is made up of 14 amino acids. Germline loops: CDR1 SGHVS, CDR2 FNYEAQ. The CDR3 sequence: CASSLAPSTDTQYF. CDR3 coding DNA: TGTGCCAGCAGCTTAGCTCCTAGCACAGATACGCAGTATTTT.

V usage is TRBV9 and J usage is TRBJ2-3; the D call may be TRBD1 or TRBD2 (5 bases each). Deletions cut 0 bases from V and 6 bases from J, with 11 bases between. The CDR3 length is 14 residues. Germline V gene data show CDR1 as SGDLS and CDR2 as YYNGEE. This chain's CDR3 is CASSVVGRGDTQYF. The CDR3 nucleotides read TGTGCCAGCAGCGTAGTGGGGCGAGGGGATACGCAGTATTTT. The variable domain in full, completed from reference TRBV9 and TRBJ2-3, reads DSGVTQTPKHLITATGQRVTLRCSPRSGDLSVYWYQQSLDQGLQFLIQYYNGEERAKGNILERFSAQQFPDLHSELNLSSLELGDSALYFCASSVVGRGDTQYFGPGTRLTVL.

The J gene is TRBJ2-5, the V gene TRBV27; D unclear. Germline values: CDR1 MNHEY, CDR2 SMNVEV (reference sequence). V dropped 5 bases and J dropped 5 bases, with 12 bases sitting between them. The CDR3 sequence is 13 residues long. Here the CDR3 reads CASSPNSRETQYF. Written as DNA, the CDR3 is TGTGCCAGCAGTCCCAATTCACGGGAGACCCAGTACTTC.

This rearrangement joins TRBV9 to TRBJ2-2; 9 nucleotides line up with TRBD1. Germline V gene data show CDR1 as SGDLS and CDR2 as YYNGEE. The CDR3 spans 16 residues. The junction had 8 bases not matched to a gene; V was cut back by 2 bases and J by 6 bases. CDR3 sequence: CASSVRGTGRAGELFF. CDR3 sequence (DNA): TGTGCCAGCAGCGTCCGAGGGACAGGGCGTGCCGGGGAGCTGTTTTTT.

This rearrangement joins TRBV4-1 to TRBJ2-5; 8 nucleotides line up with TRBD1. The CDR3 spans 15 residues. Per the germline V gene, CDR1 is MGHRA and CDR2 is YSYEKL. The V and J ends lost 4 bases and 1 base, in that order; junction bases with no gene match: 5. The CDR3 region has the DNA TGCGCCAGCAGCCTTGTAGGGACAGGCCAAGAGACCCAGTACTTC. It is translated as CASSLVGTGQETQYF.

The chain uses TRBV6-6 and TRBJ1-3; the match to TRBD1 covers 7 bases. Per the germline V gene, CDR1 is MNHNY and CDR2 is SVGAGI (reference sequence). Losses at the gene ends were 6 bases for V and 4 bases for J; bases not matched to a gene: 6. The CDR3 is 14 residues long. The CDR3 region is CASRPTGVGNTIYF. The CDR3 DNA reads as TGTGCCAGCAGACCAACAGGGGTAGGAAACACCATATATTTT.

The chain combines TRBV2 with TRBJ2-1; 15 bases line up with TRBD2. V shed 7 bases and J 12 bases; nucleotides not matched to a gene: 7. CDR3 length: 14 residues. The germline V gene encodes CDR1 SNHLY and CDR2 FYNNEI. As DNA, the CDR3 is TGTGCCAGCATATGGACTAGCGGGAGGGGGGCGCAGTTCTTC. It is translated as CASIWTSGRGAQFF.

V and J are TRBV7-9 and TRBJ2-3; TRBD2 is a possible D gene (5 bases). Looked up from germline, CDR1 is SEHNR and CDR2 is FQNEAQ (reference sequence). CDR3 size: 15 residues. Trimming pared 0 bases from V and 6 bases from J, leaving 13 bases between. The CDR3 loop is CASSLAPTGTDTQYF. Here the CDR3 DNA reads TGTGCCAGCAGCTTAGCGCCAACGGGAACGGATACGCAGTATTTT.

This chain's CDR3 is CASSGQRAGTDTQYF. The CDR3 region has the DNA TGTGCCAGCAGCGGACAGCGAGCGGGCACAGATACGCAGTATTTT. The V gene is TRBV2, the J gene TRBJ2-3; TRBD1 might be the D (6 bases). The germline V gene has CDR1 SNHLY and CDR2 FYNNEI. The CDR3 spans 15 residues. The V and J ends lost 6 bases and 1 base respectively, with 14 bases between them.

The J gene is TRBJ1-5, the V gene TRBV19, with 8 nucleotides matching TRBD1. V lost 7 bases and J lost 2; bases outside the gene matches: 4. The CDR3 covers 14 residues. Germline loops: CDR1 LNHDA, CDR2 SQIVND (reference sequence). CDR3 residues: CASNRGEGNQPQHF. The CDR3 bases are TGTGCCAGTAACAGGGGGGAAGGCAATCAGCCCCAGCATTTT.